This TCR beta chain was recovered during a study of T cells after yellow fever vaccination. Study-wide results and limits: Most clones from primary vaccination were detected again post-booster (around 96% CD4, more than 85% CD8).

This clonotype was observed a few times. The target antigen is unknown. Making TCR cDNA involved 5'RACE template switching, which added UMIs and a universal primer site. MiXCR, applied by TCRdb to the 5' RACE reads, yields one record per CDR3 protein. The table records hundreds of thousands of distinct CDR3 sequences, about 19% of them present only once. This clonotype originated in a young man who received the YFV17D yellow fever vaccine. The source material was PBMCs, sampled 15 days after the yellow fever booster vaccination.

CDR3 in DNA: TGTGCCAGCAGGAGGACAGGTTCAGGTTATGGCTACACCTTC. Translated: CASRRTGSGYGYTF. The V and J genes are TRBV7-2 and TRBJ1-2; the match to TRBD1 covers 7 bases. V shed 6 bases and J 5 bases; nucleotides not matched to a gene: 9. CDR1 is SGHTA and CDR2 is FQGNSA in the germline V gene. There are 14 residues in the CDR3.